Reported below is one TCR beta chain. The sample comes from a study of blood T cell repertoires in COVID-19. Study in general: The samples span acute and convalescent COVID-19 from the United States, Italy and Spain.

The germline V gene has CDR1 SGHNT and CDR2 YYREEE (reference sequence). The V end lost 4 bases, the J end lost 3 bases, and 19 bases lay between the germline ends. This CDR3 spans 16 amino acids. Sequencing used immunoSEQ multiplex PCR; TCRdb keeps in-frame clones, though not all of them. The sample has some 380,000 clones; 90% are singletons. This sequence joins TRBV5-4 and TRBJ1-2, with D uncertain. The receptor comes from a man in his late teens or twenties with active or convalescent COVID-19. The source material was peripheral blood. CDR3 sequence reads: CASSLVGGITYYGYTF. The CDR3 DNA sequence: TGTGCCAGCAGCCTGGTCGGCGGCATAACTTACTATGGCTACACCTTC.